This is a list of T cell receptor beta chains from one sample in a study of response to subunit inactivated influenza vaccine. TCRdb redid the calling of the RT-PCR reads with MiXCR, one entry per CDR3 protein. The sample lists 530,000 or so distinct CDR3 sequences, 14% occurring once. This material consisted of PBMCs from blood, taken 11 to 12 days after vaccination. The source is a man between 50 and 59 years old who received an inactivated influenza vaccine. Each CDR3 is given without its conserved first and last residue.

V: TRBV7-9; length: 16; J: TRBJ2-6; CDR3: ASSFRDRDPRGANVLT
V: TRBV6-1; length: 13; J: TRBJ2-7; CDR3: ASRKGQGAIYEHY
V: TRBV28; length: 12; J: TRBJ2-7; CDR3: ASSPTVFSYEQY
V: TRBV10-2; length: 14; J: TRBJ2-2; CDR3: ASLGLASANTGELF
V: TRBV11-2; length: 15; J: TRBJ1-1; CDR3: ASRQMTGSYMNTEAF
V: TRBV6-2/TRBV6-3; length: 10; J: TRBJ2-1; CDR3: ASSPRPDEQF
V: TRBV28; length: 15; J: TRBJ2-5; CDR3: ASSPTIVLGGEETQY
V: TRBV5-1; length: 12; J: TRBJ2-3; CDR3: ASSWGYSTDTQY
V: TRBV20-1; length: 11; J: TRBJ1-3; CDR3: SAYTSSGNTIY
V: TRBV5-6; length: 14; J: TRBJ2-2; CDR3: ASSSAGTQPTGELF
V: TRBV9; length: 13; J: TRBJ1-1; CDR3: ASSGTGGANTEAF
V: TRBV28; length: 12; J: TRBJ2-5; CDR3: ASSLLTGKETQY
V: TRBV3-1; length: 12; J: TRBJ2-7; CDR3: ASSQVARGYEQY
V: TRBV27; length: 14; J: TRBJ2-5; CDR3: ASRVTIGTVQETQY
V: TRBV20-1; length: 12; J: TRBJ2-1; CDR3: SARVGSSYNEQF
V: TRBV12-3/TRBV12-4; length: 13; J: TRBJ1-6; CDR3: ASSLGDIQNSPLH
V: TRBV28; length: 11; J: TRBJ2-7; CDR3: ASRSDPPYEQY
V: TRBV6-1; length: 14; J: TRBJ1-5; CDR3: ASSEYPRMSNQPQH
V: TRBV20-1; length: 13; J: TRBJ2-7; CDR3: SARDGTGGSYEQY
V: TRBV27; length: 10; J: TRBJ2-3; CDR3: ASGQNTDTQY
V: TRBV11-2; length: 13; J: TRBJ2-7; CDR3: ASSLGSGGGYEQY
V: TRBV7-7; length: 12; J: TRBJ2-5; CDR3: ASSSGRGGETQY
V: TRBV6-1; length: 11; J: TRBJ1-2; CDR3: ASRRPPSYGYT
V: TRBV5-1; length: 11; J: TRBJ2-7; CDR3: ASSYPSSYEQY
V: TRBV28; length: 14; J: TRBJ2-5; CDR3: ASSLRSRRQEETQY
V: TRBV28; length: 14; J: TRBJ1-1; CDR3: ASSLLGRGLVSEAF
V: TRBV12-3/TRBV12-4; length: 11; J: TRBJ1-1; CDR3: ASSPSKNTEAF
V: TRBV6-2/TRBV6-3; length: 13; J: TRBJ2-1; CDR3: ASSYITRAHNEQF
V: TRBV4-3; length: 14; J: TRBJ2-1; CDR3: ASSKIISGRGDEQF